The present T cell receptor (beta chain) was sequenced within a study of T cells expressing NK-cell markers (dated by TCRdb to 2018 to 2020). Background for the entire study: Three sorted T-cell subsets (CD3+CD56+NKG2C+, CD3+CD56+NKG2C- and CD3+CD56-NKG2C+) from roughly 8 donors had their TCR beta-chain repertoires profiled. Seven of the eight sequenced donors were HCMV-seropositive and one was HCMV-seronegative. Randomly selected healthy volunteers, three men and five women, were used as the eight sequenced donors. Illumina HiSeq 2000/2500, MiSeq or NextSeq was used to sequence libraries as 2 x 150 bp reads. The study at large found these results: In more than 5 donors, the dominant CD3+CD56+NKG2C+ clonotypes ranked among the top 10 CD8+ clonotypes, making up roughly 1.0-7.0% of CD8+ T cells. Those dominant clonotypes were again the most abundant among CD3+CD56-NKG2C+ cells in several donors, at about 25-60.1%. Whether the expanded NKG2C-expressing T cell clones were specific for HCMV antigens remained unclear.

HCMV-specific IgG was detected in serum with a commercial ELISA kit to determine HCMV serostatus. Peripheral blood mononuclear cells were isolated from blood by Ficoll density gradient centrifugation. Data came from an Illumina HiSeq 2000. The TCR beta cDNA libraries were made using 5'RACE template switching, a step that added both a universal primer site and unique molecular identifiers. Priming for cDNA synthesis came from the TCR beta constant segment, and two successive PCR amplification steps followed. The paper's processing steps were these. MIGEC handled demultiplexing of the reads and grouping by UMI, while MiTCR was used to assemble and quantify clonotypes. To remove erroneous sequences, TCR cDNA sequences were retained only when supported by two or more reads. Downstream repertoire analysis used the tcR package, and clonotypes were matched across fractions by CDR3 nucleotide sequence plus V segment. VDJmatch was used to annotate antigen specificity against VDJdb, with one amino acid substitution allowed in CDR3. TCRdb reprocessed the reads, and each CDR3 protein sequence is entered once, without DNA. The V and J calls come from TCRdb's annotation, not from the publication. The sample's clone listing holds about 430,000 distinct CDR3 sequences. Around 1.4% of the sample goes to the ten largest clones.

Points on this clonotype: Its antigen has not been determined.

Including cysteine and phenylalanine, the CDR3 has 14 amino acids. This entry has no DNA. CDR1 and CDR2 are read off the germline V gene (reference sequence) as MNHEY and SMNVEV. This clonotype originated in a woman between 50 and 59 years old in good health. Donor details come from another sample of the same person, matched by shared clones. The chain was built from TRBV27 and TRBJ1-6. What was sequenced was blood T cells: a sorted CD56 or NKG2C T cell subset, CD4+ or CD8+ T cells, or bulk PBMC T cells (not recorded which). This receptor has the CDR3 CASSLKGGNSPLHF.